These 4 T cell receptor beta chains were all obtained from the same sample, sequenced in a study of molecular identifiers for immune sequencing clone quantification. In TCRdb, the PCR reads were re-called with MiXCR into one record per CDR3 protein. The repertoire consists of almost 20,000 distinct CDR3 sequences, with 20% to 25% occurring once and the leading ten covering 6.4%. The sequenced sample was naive CD8+ T cells from blood, with Jurkat cell RNA spiked in. Subset noted: FACS-sorted CD8+CD4-CCR7+CD45RA+ naive T cells. These receptor sequences come from a human donor in good health. Some libraries in this study had Jurkat cell RNA spiked in.

The chain uses TRBV27 and TRBJ2-1; 11 positions match TRBD2. J lost 7 bases, V lost 6 bases, and 5 bases had no gene match. Germline V lookup: CDR1 MNHEY, CDR2 SMNVEV (reference sequence). This CDR3 contains 14 residues. Here the CDR3 DNA reads TGTGCCAGCAGCCCGGGACTAGCGGTAAATGAGCAGTTCTTC. This encodes CASSPGLAVNEQFF.

V and J are TRBV29-1 and TRBJ2-3, with D uncertain. V was shortened by 7 bases and J by 10 bases, with 21 bases between the two germline ends. This CDR3 region has 13 residues. Germline-derived CDR1 and CDR2 are SQVTM and ANQGSEA. CDR3 coding DNA: TGCAGCGGCCGTCTAACGGGTGCACGATCGCAGTATTTT. It specifies CSGRLTGARSQYF.

At least ten counts were recorded for this clonotype. The chain joins TRBV5-1 to TRBJ2-1; D might be TRBD2 (6 bases). Germline CDR1 SGHRS, CDR2 YFSETQ. V shed 1 base and J shed 3 bases, with 11 bases lying between them. The CDR3 consists of 15 residues. This CDR3 reads CASSLIREDYNEQFF. In nucleotides, the CDR3 is TGCGCCAGCAGCTTGATCAGGGAGGACTACAATGAGCAGTTCTTC.

About this clonotype: A much larger clone lies one base from this, so it may be a read error. The gene calls are TRBV5-5 and TRBJ2-1; maybe TRBD2 (5 bases). This CDR3 comprises 14 residues. Deletions cut 3 bases from V and 6 bases from J, with 13 bases between. Germline loops: CDR1 SGHKS, CDR2 YYEKEE (reference sequence). CDR3 coding DNA: TGTGCCAGCAGCTCGCGAGGGCCTCCCAATGAGCAGTTCTTC. This translates into CASSSRGPPNEQFF.